This T cell receptor beta chain is from a study of T cells in Graves' hyperthyroidism and ophthalmopathy. Germline CDR1 SEHNR, CDR2 FQNEAQ (reference sequence). Trimming cost V 1 base and J 0 bases; bases outside gene matches: 6. The CDR3 sequence is 18 residues long. TCR beta CDR3 region amplification was performed from RNA transcripts. The primer set for the first-round RT-PCR of the TCR CDR3 was HTBI. From the multiplex PCR reads, TCRdb called clonotypes with MiXCR, one entry per CDR3 protein. The sample includes some 620,000 distinct CDR3 sequences, under 20% of them seen just once. A patient was excluded if there was uncontrolled infection, other autoimmune disease, pregnancy or lactation. This clonotype was observed many times.

The TCR sequence derives from a woman in her twenties or thirties with Graves' hyperthyroidism. Source material: blood. The chain uses TRBV7-9 and TRBJ1-1, with 12 positions matching TRBD1. In nucleotides, the CDR3 is TGTGCCAGCAGCTTAGGAACCGGGACAGGGGGCATGAACACTGAAGCTTTCTTT. Translated, it gives CASSLGTGTGGMNTEAFF. Supplemented by reference TRBV7-9 and TRBJ1-1, the full variable domain reads DTGVSQNPRHKITKRGQNVTFRCDPISEHNRLYWYRQTLGQGPEFLTYFQNEAQLEKSRLLSDRFSAERPKGSFSTLEIQRTEQGDSAMYLCASSLGTGTGGMNTEAFFGQGTRLTVV.